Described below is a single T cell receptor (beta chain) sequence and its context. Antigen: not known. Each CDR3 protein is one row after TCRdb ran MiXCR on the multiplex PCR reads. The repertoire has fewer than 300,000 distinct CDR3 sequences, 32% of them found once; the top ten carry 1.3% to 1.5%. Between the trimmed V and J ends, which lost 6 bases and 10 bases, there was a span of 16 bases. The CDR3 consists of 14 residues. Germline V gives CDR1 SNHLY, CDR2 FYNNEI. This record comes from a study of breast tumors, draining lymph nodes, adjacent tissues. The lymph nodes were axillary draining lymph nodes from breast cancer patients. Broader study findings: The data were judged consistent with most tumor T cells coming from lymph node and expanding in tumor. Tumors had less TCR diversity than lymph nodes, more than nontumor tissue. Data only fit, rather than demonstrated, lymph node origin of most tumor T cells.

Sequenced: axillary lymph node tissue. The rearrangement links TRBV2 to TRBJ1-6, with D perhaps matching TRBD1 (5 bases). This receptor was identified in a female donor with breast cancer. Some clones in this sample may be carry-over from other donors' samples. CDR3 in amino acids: CASSESIGASPLHF. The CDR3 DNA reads TGTGCCAGCAGCGAATCCATCGGGGCATCACCCCTCCACTTT.